The clone carrying this TCR beta chain was observed a few times. Its cognate antigen is unknown. In the PCR, 60 Vbeta and 13 Jbeta primers were used. Here immunoSEQ multiplex PCR was the method, and the copy in TCRdb shows in-frame clones only, minus some. The sample shows 100,000 to 120,000 clones, roughly 70% of them seen only once. These data come from a study of cytomegalovirus exposure and HLA in healthy donors. Whole-study findings and limits: According to a later analysis, donors in an Asian-associated ancestry cluster reportedly had fewer N-insertions than the approximately 620-donor mean.

Donors had nominal health at sampling but likely had unrecorded immune exposures. Material: PBMCs. The source is a man aged 18-30 years in good health and CMV-seropositive.

The CDR3 nucleotides are TGTGCCAGCAGCTTAGACCTCGGGGTAGGAGTGAATGAGCAGTTCTTC. Translated, it gives CASSLDLGVGVNEQFF. The genes are TRBV11-2 and TRBJ2-1; the D gene is possibly TRBD2 (5 bases). Germline V gives CDR1 SGHAT, CDR2 FQNNGV. The V and J ends lost 0 bases and 7 bases respectively, with 16 bases between them. The CDR3 length is 16 residues.